This T cell receptor (beta chain) was observed in a study of OX40 agonist ivuxolimab in advanced cancers. As for the study in general: Ivuxolimab was administered intravenously to patients at 0.01 to 10 mg/kg every 2 weeks. Mean age approximately 59 years, range about 20 to 85; around 80% male. Notes on the study in general: Mean expanded clone counts were higher in CD8+ than CD4+ T cells.

About this clone: Its specificity is not known.

Trimming shortened V by 0 bases and J by 1 base, and 12 bases separated the two germline ends. Germline CDR1 and CDR2: SGHRS and YFSETQ. This CDR3 region has 16 residues. TCRdb's copy holds only in-frame clones and misses some; the assay was immunoSEQ multiplex PCR. The sample carries about 99,000 clones, 91% recorded once. This material consisted of CD4+ or CD8+ T cells sorted from blood, taken in a trial of the OX40 agonist ivuxolimab. This TCR was sampled from an adult with an advanced solid tumor such as melanoma, head and neck, liver or kidney cancer. This rearrangement joins TRBV5-1 to TRBJ2-3, with D tentatively TRBD2 (5 bases). The CDR3 reads CASSLAPGYGTDTQYF. The DNA of the CDR3 is TGCGCCAGCAGCTTGGCCCCGGGATATGGCACAGATACGCAGTATTTT.